This TCR beta chain is drawn from a study of cytotoxic CD8 clonotypes in ibrutinib-treated CLL. This CDR3 contains 14 residues. The germline V gene has CDR1 SGHRS and CDR2 YFSETQ. J lost 5 bases, V lost 0 bases, and 4 bases had no gene match. Sequencing was performed with immunoSEQ multiplex PCR; in TCRdb, only in-frame clones are kept and a portion is missing. The sample gives 110,000 to 150,000 clones, approximately 90% of which show up once; 11% is in the top ten. The chain couples TRBV5-1 to TRBJ2-7, with 8 bases matching TRBD1. The sequencing used PBMCs, collected after 12 months of ibrutinib treatment. This clonotype was sampled from a human donor with chronic lymphocytic leukemia. CDR3 coding DNA: TGCGCCAGCAGCTTGGGGACAGGGAACCACGAGCAGTACTTC. It encodes CASSLGTGNHEQYF.